This entry lists 9 T cell receptor beta chains sequenced from one sample in a study of identical twins. One entry per CDR3 protein results from TCRdb running MiXCR on the 5' RACE reads. This repertoire shows 460,000 or so distinct CDR3 sequences, 12% to 15% found once; its top ten account for approximately 0.52%. These same records also appear under a second study, on yellow fever vaccine responses in identical twins.

Sequenced sample: CD4+ T cells sorted from blood. The receptors shown here come from a woman younger than 35 in good health.

This clonotype appeared a few times. V usage is TRBV12-3 or TRBV12-4 and J usage is TRBJ1-2, with unresolved D. This CDR3 is built from 14 residues. The germline V and J ends were trimmed by 6 bases and 8 bases, with 19 bases remaining between them. The CDR3 nucleotides read TGTGCCAGCAGGTTCCGCCCCGGAATAGGGGGCTACACCTTC. It specifies CASRFRPGIGGYTF.

In this sample, this clonotype turned up many times. The V call is TRBV12-3 or TRBV12-4, the J call TRBJ2-2; possible D gene TRBD2, 5 bases. The CDR3 spans 15 residues. Trimming removed 4 bases from V and 1 base from J, with 10 bases in between. CDR3 DNA: TGTGCCAGCAGTTACAGCGGAGTGAACACCGGGGAGCTGTTTTTT. Its protein is CASSYSGVNTGELFF.

This clonotype was observed a handful of times. The chain couples TRBV4-3 to TRBJ2-3; D call uncertain. The CDR3 extends over 16 amino acids. Per the germline V gene, CDR1 is LGHNA and CDR2 is YSLEER. V was cut by 0 bases and J by 0 bases, with 10 bases left in between. The CDR3 region has the DNA TGCGCCAGCAGCCAAGAGTACGGACCTAGCACAGATACGCAGTATTTT. It codes for CASSQEYGPSTDTQYF.

This clonotype was observed at least ten times. This sequence joins TRBV4-2 and TRBJ2-1; tentative D call: TRBD2 (6 bases). The ends were cut back, 1 base at V and 7 bases at J, with 20 bases in the middle. Germline V gene sequence: CDR1 LGHNA, CDR2 YNFKEQ. CDR3 length equals 17 residues. The CDR3, as DNA: TGTGCCAGCAGCCAAGCCGCCTCGGGGGATCGAGGGAATGAGCAGTTCTTC. Encoded protein: CASSQAASGDRGNEQFF.

This chain uses TRBV5-6 with TRBJ2-3; 8 bases fit TRBD2. Trimming removed 4 bases from V and 6 bases from J; junction bases left unmatched: 16. Germline CDR1 and CDR2: SGHDT and YYEEEE. The CDR3 covers 17 residues. CDR3: CASSLPGGLAGGDTQYF. CDR3 nucleotides: TGTGCCAGCAGCCTCCCCGGAGGGCTAGCGGGCGGGGATACGCAGTATTTT.

This sequence joins TRBV24-1 and TRBJ2-2, with D perhaps matching TRBD1 (6 bases). The V gene lost 6 bases and the J gene lost 5 bases, with 12 bases spanning the gap. The germline V gene encodes CDR1 KGHDR and CDR2 SFDVKD. The CDR3 consists of 14 residues. CDR3 sequence (DNA): TGTGCCACCAGTCAGACAGGCCAAACCGGGGAGCTGTTTTTT. Translating gives CATSQTGQTGELFF.

The chain joins TRBV9 to TRBJ1-2; 8 bases align to TRBD1. V was clipped by 0 bases and J by 7 bases; unmatched bases: 20. Germline CDR1 is SGDLS and CDR2 is YYNGEE. This CDR3 spans 19 amino acids. The CDR3 loop reads CASSVATGGQANPLAGYTF. DNA for the CDR3: TGTGCCAGCAGCGTAGCTACTGGGGGACAGGCAAACCCCCTAGCTGGCTACACCTTC.

The chain has TRBV4-1 and TRBJ2-7; 7 nucleotides align to TRBD1. Germline CDR1 MGHRA, CDR2 YSYEKL. The CDR3 sequence is 15 residues long. V gave up 3 bases and J gave up 5 bases; unmatched junction bases: 10. The CDR3 DNA sequence: TGCGCCAGCAGCCACTTCGACAGGGATCAAGACGAGCAGTACTTC. This encodes CASSHFDRDQDEQYF.

This clonotype has only a few counts. This chain uses TRBV5-1 with TRBJ1-1; D is perhaps TRBD1 (6 bases). V was trimmed by 4 bases and J by 4 bases, leaving 17 bases between them. Germline V gene lookup returns CDR1 SGHRS and CDR2 YFSETQ. The CDR3 length is 15 residues. Written as DNA, the CDR3 is TGCGCCAGCAGCCCAGGACAGAGGGAAGGCACTGAAGCTTTCTTT. Its translation is CASSPGQREGTEAFF. The full variable domain, rest sourced from reference TRBV5-1 and TRBJ1-1, is KAGVTQTPRYLIKTRGQQVTLSCSPISGHRSVSWYQQTPGQGLQFLFEYFSETQRNKGNFPGRFSGRQFSNSRSEMNVSTLELGDSALYLCASSPGQREGTEAFFGQGTRLTVV.